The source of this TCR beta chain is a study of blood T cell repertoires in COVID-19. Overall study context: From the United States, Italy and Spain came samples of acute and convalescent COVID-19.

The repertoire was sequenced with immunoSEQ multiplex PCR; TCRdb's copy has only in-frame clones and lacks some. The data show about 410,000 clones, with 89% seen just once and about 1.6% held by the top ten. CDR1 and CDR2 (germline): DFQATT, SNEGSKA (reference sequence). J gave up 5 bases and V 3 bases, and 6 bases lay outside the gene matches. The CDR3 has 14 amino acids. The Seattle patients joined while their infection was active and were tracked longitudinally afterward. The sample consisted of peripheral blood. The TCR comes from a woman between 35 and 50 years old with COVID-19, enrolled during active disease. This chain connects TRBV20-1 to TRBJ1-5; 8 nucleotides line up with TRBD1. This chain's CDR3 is CSASSGTGDQPQHF. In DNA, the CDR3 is TGCAGTGCTAGTTCCGGGACAGGTGATCAGCCCCAGCATTTT.